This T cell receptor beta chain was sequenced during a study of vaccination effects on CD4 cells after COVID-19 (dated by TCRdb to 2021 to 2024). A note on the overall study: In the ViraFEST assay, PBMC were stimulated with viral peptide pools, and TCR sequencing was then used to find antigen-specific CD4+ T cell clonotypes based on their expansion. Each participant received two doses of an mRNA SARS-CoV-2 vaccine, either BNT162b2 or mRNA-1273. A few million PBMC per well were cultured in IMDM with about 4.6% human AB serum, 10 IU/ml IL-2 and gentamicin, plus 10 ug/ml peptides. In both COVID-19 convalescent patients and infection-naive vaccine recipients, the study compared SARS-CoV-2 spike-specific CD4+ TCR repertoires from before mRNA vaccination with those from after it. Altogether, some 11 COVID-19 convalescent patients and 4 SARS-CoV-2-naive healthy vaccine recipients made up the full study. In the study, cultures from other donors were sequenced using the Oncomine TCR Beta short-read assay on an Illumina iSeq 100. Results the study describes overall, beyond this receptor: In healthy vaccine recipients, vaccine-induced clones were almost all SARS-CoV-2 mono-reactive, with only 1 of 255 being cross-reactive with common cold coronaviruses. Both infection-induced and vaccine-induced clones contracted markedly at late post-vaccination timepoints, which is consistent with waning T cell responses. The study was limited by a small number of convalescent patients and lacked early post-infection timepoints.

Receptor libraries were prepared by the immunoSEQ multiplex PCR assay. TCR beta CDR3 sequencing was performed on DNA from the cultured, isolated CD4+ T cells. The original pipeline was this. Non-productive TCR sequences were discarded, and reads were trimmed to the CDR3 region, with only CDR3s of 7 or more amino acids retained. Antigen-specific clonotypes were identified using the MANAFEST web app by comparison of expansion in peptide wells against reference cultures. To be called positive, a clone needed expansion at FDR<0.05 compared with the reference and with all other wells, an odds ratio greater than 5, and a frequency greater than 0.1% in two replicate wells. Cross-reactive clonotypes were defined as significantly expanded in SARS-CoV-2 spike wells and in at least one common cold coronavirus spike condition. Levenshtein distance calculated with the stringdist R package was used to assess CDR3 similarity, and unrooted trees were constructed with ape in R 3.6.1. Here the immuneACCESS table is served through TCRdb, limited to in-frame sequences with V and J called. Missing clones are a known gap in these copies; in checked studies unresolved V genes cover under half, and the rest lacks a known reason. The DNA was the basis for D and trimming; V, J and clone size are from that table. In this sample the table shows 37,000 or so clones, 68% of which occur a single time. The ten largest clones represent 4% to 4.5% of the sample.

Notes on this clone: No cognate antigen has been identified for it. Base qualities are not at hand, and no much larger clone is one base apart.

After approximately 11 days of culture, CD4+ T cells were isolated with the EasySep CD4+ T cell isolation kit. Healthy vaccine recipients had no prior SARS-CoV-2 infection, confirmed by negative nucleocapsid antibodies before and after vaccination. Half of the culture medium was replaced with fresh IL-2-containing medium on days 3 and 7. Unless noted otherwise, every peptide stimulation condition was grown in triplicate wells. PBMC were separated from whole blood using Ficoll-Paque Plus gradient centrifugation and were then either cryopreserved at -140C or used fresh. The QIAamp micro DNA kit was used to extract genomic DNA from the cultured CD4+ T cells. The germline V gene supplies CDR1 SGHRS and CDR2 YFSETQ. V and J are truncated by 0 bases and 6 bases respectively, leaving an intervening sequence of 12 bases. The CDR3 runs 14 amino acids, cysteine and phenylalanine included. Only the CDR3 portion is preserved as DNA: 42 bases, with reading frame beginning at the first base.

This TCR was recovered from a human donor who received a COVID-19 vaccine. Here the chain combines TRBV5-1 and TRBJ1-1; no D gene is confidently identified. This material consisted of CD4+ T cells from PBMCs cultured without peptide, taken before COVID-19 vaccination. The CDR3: CASSLGSGRAEAFF. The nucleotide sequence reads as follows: TGCGCCAGCAGCTTGGGATCGGGGAGGGCTGAAGCTTTCTTT.